This T cell receptor (beta chain) was identified in a study of T-cell memory formation after mild COVID-19. This clonotype has only a few counts. What it binds is not known. Study-wide findings and caveats: CD4+ clones that contracted lay mainly in CM and EM; CD8+ ones lay in EMRA.

The germline V and J ends were trimmed by 3 bases and 3 bases, with 13 bases remaining between them. Germline CDR1 reads SGHRS; CDR2 reads YFSETQ. The CDR3 covers 15 residues. Researchers used 5'RACE with constant-segment primers to make TCR alpha and TCR beta cDNA libraries that carry sample barcodes and UMIs. TCRdb processed the 5' RACE reads anew with MiXCR; each CDR3 protein has one entry. Of 350,000 to 500,000 distinct CDR3 sequences in the sample, roughly 17% were seen once. The clonotype comes from a man aged 18 to 30 who had mild COVID-19 (a few samples of this study predate the infection). Cell type and time point are not known. Sequenced sample: PBMCs or a T cell subset sorted from them (not recorded which). J is TRBJ2-1 and V is TRBV5-1; D may be TRBD1 or TRBD2 (5 bases each). CDR3: CASSSGADGYNEQFF. CDR3 nucleotide sequence: TGCGCCAGCAGCTCCGGGGCGGACGGCTACAATGAGCAGTTCTTC.